One and the same sample provided the 30 T cell receptor beta chains below, sequenced in a study of immune evolution from preneoplasia to lung adenocarcinoma. Using immunoSEQ multiplex PCR, the repertoire was profiled, and TCRdb retains in-frame clones only, with some absent. The sample has roughly 6,200 clones, just under 80% seen once. The sequencing sample was made of FFPE minimally invasive lung adenocarcinoma tissue. All receptors derive from a person aged 50-70 years with lung adenocarcinoma.

This clone was counted a few times. Other DNA sequences within the sample encode an identical CDR3. The chain combines TRBV27 with TRBJ2-1; 7 bases agree with TRBD2. With 4 bases clipped from V and 8 bases from J, the junction kept 14 bases outside the gene matches. There are 16 residues in the CDR3. Germline CDR1 and CDR2: MNHEY and SMNVEV (reference sequence). This chain's CDR3 is CASSSPRAGVIDEQFF. The CDR3 coding sequence is TGTGCCAGCAGTTCCCCTAGGGCGGGGGTTATCGATGAGCAGTTCTTC.

This clone was seen only a few times. The CDR3 coding sequence is TGTGCCAGTAGTACTACTAGCGGGTGGGAGCAGTACTTC. Its protein is CASSTTSGWEQYF. The chain is built from TRBV19 and TRBJ2-7; 9 bases match TRBD2. Germline V gives CDR1 LNHDA, CDR2 SQIVND (reference sequence). V gave up 4 bases and J gave up 7 bases; unmatched junction bases: 5. The CDR3 runs 13 residues.

This chain joins TRBV29-1 and TRBJ2-1; 11 bases are shared with TRBD1. V lost 7 bases to trimming and J lost 4 bases; unmatched junction nucleotides: 6. The germline V gene has CDR1 SQVTM and CDR2 ANQGSEA. The CDR3 has 14 amino acids. CDR3 coding DNA: TGCAGCGCTTCCGGGACAGGGGGTTACAATGAGCAGTTCTTC. Translation gives CSASGTGGYNEQFF.

The chain employs TRBV18 and TRBJ1-1; D possibly corresponds to TRBD1 (5 bases). Germline assignment: CDR1 KGHSH and CDR2 LQKENI. V lost 3 bases and J lost 5, with 13 bases in between. The CDR3 is made up of 14 amino acids. CDR3 DNA: TGTGCCAGCTCACCCGCAGAGGGGACGACTGAAGCTTTCTTT. Its translation is CASSPAEGTTEAFF.

V gene TRBV10-2 combines with J gene TRBJ2-1, with 7 bases lining up with TRBD2. J gave up 5 bases and V 6 bases, and 1 base lay outside the gene matches. Germline V gene lookup returns CDR1 WSHSY and CDR2 SAAADI. This CDR3 has 12 residues. The CDR3 here is CASSSGDNEQFF. The CDR3 DNA reads as TGCGCCAGCAGCAGCGGGGACAATGAGCAGTTCTTC.

V is TRBV2 and J is TRBJ2-6, with 8 bases lining up with TRBD1. Germline V lookup: CDR1 SNHLY, CDR2 FYNNEI. The V and J ends lost 6 bases and 1 base, in that order; junction bases with no gene match: 2. The CDR3 is made up of 15 amino acids. The CDR3 reads CASSTGGSGANVLTF. CDR3 in DNA: TGTGCCAGCAGCACAGGGGGTTCTGGGGCCAACGTCCTGACTTTC.

This clone was counted only a few times. The J gene is TRBJ2-1, the V gene TRBV7-2, with 10 bases that match TRBD2. The V gene's germline CDR1 is SGHTA and CDR2 FQGNSA. The length of the CDR3 is 15 residues. V was clipped by 6 bases and J by 4 bases; unmatched bases: 6. For the CDR3, the DNA is TGTGCCAGCAGATCCCCACTAGCGGGATACAATGAGCAGTTCTTC. Protein product: CASRSPLAGYNEQFF.

The V gene is TRBV6-5, the J gene TRBJ2-7; D is unclear. CDR3 length: 13 amino acids. The germline gives CDR1 MNHEY, CDR2 SVGAGI. V was clipped by 7 bases and J by 0 bases, with 10 bases between them. CDR3 nucleotides: TGTGCCAGCATTCGGGCCTTCTCCTACGAGCAGTACTTC. Translating it yields CASIRAFSYEQYF.

The V gene is TRBV14, the J gene TRBJ2-6; D unresolved. V dropped 3 bases and J dropped 1 base, with 7 bases sitting between them. Germline-derived CDR1 and CDR2 are SGHDN and FVKESK. The CDR3 totals 15 residues. DNA of the CDR3: TGTGCCAGCAGCCACGAAGAATCTGGGGCCAACGTCCTGACTTTC. The encoded protein is CASSHEESGANVLTF.

The chain is built from TRBV2 and TRBJ2-1; TRBD1 agrees at 8 bases. Germline V gene sequence: CDR1 SNHLY, CDR2 FYNNEI. Losses at the gene ends were 5 bases for V and 6 bases for J; bases not matched to a gene: 9. CDR3 length: 15 amino acids. CDR3 loop: CASSLRTGIRNEQFF. The CDR3 DNA sequence: TGTGCCAGCAGTCTCCGGACAGGGATACGCAATGAGCAGTTCTTC.

V is TRBV4-3 and J is TRBJ2-7; 7 bases fit TRBD2. V dropped 1 base and J dropped 2; count of bases not matched to a gene: 2. Germline-derived CDR1 and CDR2 are LGHNA and YSLEER. CDR3 length equals 14 residues. CDR3 coding DNA: TGCGCCAGCAGCCAAGTGGCGGGAGCCTACGAGCAGTACTTC. Residues: CASSQVAGAYEQYF.

This clone was counted between two and nine times. This chain links TRBV9 with TRBJ2-2; D is uncertain. Trimming removed 5 bases from V and 8 bases from J, with 7 bases in between. Germline assignment: CDR1 SGDLS and CDR2 YYNGEE. The CDR3 sequence is 11 residues long. The CDR3 sequence: CASRPCGELFF. CDR3 nucleotide sequence: TGTGCCAGCAGGCCTTGTGGGGAGCTGTTTTTT.

The chain uses TRBV28 and TRBJ1-4; 8 nucleotides line up with TRBD1. V was clipped by 7 bases and J by 5 bases; unmatched bases: 6. The CDR3 runs 14 residues. CDR1 MDHEN and CDR2 SYDVKM come from the germline V gene. The CDR3 sequence: CASNRQGKNEKLFF. The CDR3 DNA sequence: TGTGCCAGCAACAGACAGGGGAAAAATGAAAAACTGTTTTTT.

The V gene is TRBV23-1, the J gene TRBJ2-1; no reliable D call. TRBV23-1 is an open reading frame whose function is uncertain. The V gene lost 6 bases and the J gene lost 4 bases, with 16 bases spanning the gap. The CDR3 spans 15 residues. The CDR3 here is CASSRGPSFYNEQFF. In DNA form, the CDR3 reads TGCGCCAGCAGCCGAGGACCTAGTTTTTACAATGAGCAGTTCTTC.

This sequence joins TRBV19 and TRBJ1-5, with D unclear. The length of the CDR3 is 12 residues. Per germline, CDR1 LNHDA and CDR2 SQIVND (reference sequence). V was clipped by 5 bases and J by 3 bases, with 5 bases between them. The CDR3 DNA is TGTGCCAGTAGTCCTATCAATCAGCCCCAGCATTTT. It yields the protein CASSPINQPQHF.

The V gene is TRBV30, the J gene TRBJ1-1; the D is unclear. V was shortened by 5 bases and J by 7 bases, with 17 bases between the two germline ends. The CDR3 is made up of 13 amino acids. Germline V gene sequence: CDR1 GTSNPN, CDR2 SVGIG (reference sequence). The CDR3 DNA sequence: TGTGCCTGGGGATTTCTCCTTCGGGGTGAAGCTTTCTTT. This codes for CAWGFLLRGEAFF.

This clone was seen a few times. This chain uses TRBV4-1 with TRBJ1-5; D unresolved. CDR1 is MGHRA, CDR2 YSYEKL, per germline. V was shortened by 0 bases and J by 3 bases, with 9 bases between the two germline ends. The CDR3 totals 15 residues. DNA for the CDR3: TGCGCCAGCAGCCAAGATTCAGGATTCAATCAGCCCCAGCATTTT. Protein sequence: CASSQDSGFNQPQHF.

The chain carries TRBV7-8 and TRBJ2-5; D unresolved. Germline V gene lookup returns CDR1 SGHVS and CDR2 FQNEAQ. V was pared by 5 bases and J by 2 bases, with 3 bases between. CDR3 length: 11 residues. This CDR3 is CASSDQETQYF. DNA of the CDR3: TGTGCCAGCAGCGATCAAGAGACCCAGTACTTC. Drawing the rest from reference TRBV7-8 and TRBJ2-5, the complete variable domain is GAGVSQSPRYKVAKRGQDVALRCDPISGHVSLFWYQQALGQGPEFLTYFQNEAQLDKSGLPSDRFFAERPEGSVSTLKIQRTQQEDSAVYLCASSDQETQYFGPGTRLLVL.

This CDR3 is CASSQEDRAGNTIYF. In DNA form, the CDR3 reads TGTGCCAGCAGCCAAGAGGACAGGGCTGGAAACACCATATATTTT. This chain uses TRBV4-2 with TRBJ1-3, with 8 nucleotides matching TRBD1. The V segment lost 0 bases and the J segment 2 bases; nucleotides outside the gene matches: 0. CDR1 and CDR2 from the germline V gene are LGHNA and YNFKEQ. The CDR3 is 15 amino acids.

CDR3 sequence: CASSLRQGEKLFF. The CDR3, as DNA: TGTGCCAGCAGCCTAAGACAGGGGGAAAAACTGTTTTTT. The rearrangement uses TRBV5-6 and TRBJ1-4, with 8 bases matching TRBD1. In germline, CDR1 is SGHDT, CDR2 YYEEEE. Losses at the gene ends were 4 bases for V and 8 bases for J; bases not matched to a gene: 4. The CDR3 is 13 amino acids.

By share, this clone ranks as large. V and J are TRBV9 and TRBJ2-3; a possible D gene is TRBD1 (5 bases). CDR3 size: 13 residues. Trimming took off 4 bases at V and 4 bases at J, with 10 bases between the two ends. Per germline, CDR1 SGDLS and CDR2 YYNGEE. CDR3 amino acids: CASSPMTADTQYF. The CDR3 DNA reads as TGTGCCAGCAGCCCAATGACAGCAGATACGCAGTATTTT.

CDR3 in amino acids: CASSPRSLGLGSYEQYF. CDR3 nucleotides: TGTGCCAGCTCACCACGTTCTTTGGGTCTCGGGTCCTACGAGCAGTACTTC. V gene TRBV18 combines with J gene TRBJ2-7; no firm D call. The CDR3 totals 17 residues. V shed 1 base and J shed 1 base, with 17 bases lying between them. The germline V gene has CDR1 KGHSH and CDR2 LQKENI.

The chain employs TRBV28 and TRBJ1-4; tentatively, D is TRBD1 (6 bases). There are 16 residues in the CDR3. Germline V gene sequence: CDR1 MDHEN, CDR2 SYDVKM. V shed 3 bases and J shed 10 bases, with 21 bases lying between them. CDR3 DNA: TGTGCCAGCAGTTTTGGATCGGGGGCGGTATTAGGAAAACTGTTTTTT. It codes for CASSFGSGAVLGKLFF. The entire variable domain, with the rest obtained from reference TRBV28 and TRBJ1-4, is as follows: DVKVTQSSRYLVKRTGEKVFLECVQDMDHENMFWYRQDPGLGLRLIYFSYDVKMKEKGDIPEGYSVSREKKERFSLILESASTNQTSMYLCASSFGSGAVLGKLFFGSGTQLSVL.

The chain couples TRBV7-2 to TRBJ2-5; 8 bases are shared with TRBD1. Germline V gives CDR1 SGHTA, CDR2 FQGNSA. V was clipped by 3 bases and J by 4 bases; unmatched bases: 16. This CDR3 is 18 amino acids long. CDR3 DNA: TGTGCCAGCAGCTTTGACCTTGGTGGCAGGGGGCATGGAGAGACCCAGTACTTC. It translates to CASSFDLGGRGHGETQYF.

The rearrangement joins TRBV5-1 to TRBJ2-5; 8 nucleotides line up with TRBD2. Germline V CDR1 and CDR2: SGHRS, YFSETQ. The CDR3 extends over 15 amino acids. V was pared by 4 bases and J by 9 bases, with 14 bases of the junction left unmatched. In DNA, the CDR3 is TGCGCCAGCAGCCCGGAGGCGGGGGGCTTAAAGGCCCAGTACTTC. This sequence encodes CASSPEAGGLKAQYF.

This clone has a handful of counts. CDR3 sequence: CATSERGSNQPQHF. The CDR3 bases are TGTGCCACCAGCGAGAGAGGGTCCAATCAGCCCCAGCATTTT. The rearrangement joins TRBV15 to TRBJ1-5; D uncertain. V lost 5 bases and J 3 bases, leaving 11 bases between the germline ends. This CDR3 has 14 residues. CDR1 and CDR2 from the germline V gene are LNHNV and YYDKDF (reference sequence).

This chain connects TRBV5-6 to TRBJ2-7, with a weak D call TRBD1 (5 bases). CDR1 is SGHDT and CDR2 is YYEEEE in the germline V gene. Trimming pared 2 bases from V and 6 bases from J, leaving 18 bases between. There are 15 residues in the CDR3. Here the CDR3 reads CASSFSSGREGEQYF. CDR3 nucleotides: TGTGCCAGCAGCTTTAGTTCGGGCAGGGAAGGCGAGCAGTACTTC. The complete variable domain, with remaining parts taken from reference TRBV5-6 and TRBJ2-7, reads DAGVTQSPTHLIKTRGQQVTLRCSPKSGHDTVSWYQQALGQGPQFIFQYYEEEERQRGNFPDRFSGHQFPNYSSELNVNALLLGDSALYLCASSFSSGREGEQYFGPGTRLTVT.

The chain joins TRBV27 to TRBJ2-7, with TRBD1 identical over 7 bases. CDR3 length equals 12 residues. V lost 10 bases, J lost 1 base, and 4 bases stayed unmatched. The germline gives CDR1 MNHEY, CDR2 SMNVEV (reference sequence). The CDR3 loop reads CATRDRSYEQYF. The CDR3 DNA sequence: TGTGCCACCCGGGACAGATCCTACGAGCAGTACTTC.

This chain connects TRBV28 to TRBJ1-6; D remains ambiguous. The CDR3 consists of 12 residues. In germline, CDR1 is MDHEN, CDR2 SYDVKM. V was clipped by 3 bases and J by 6 bases, with 3 bases between them. CDR3 sequence reads: CASSLGNSPLHF. Written as DNA, the CDR3 is TGTGCCAGCAGTTTGGGTAATTCACCCCTCCACTTT.

V and J are TRBV5-1 and TRBJ2-2, with 11 nucleotides matching TRBD2. V shed 0 bases, J shed 5 bases, and the junction held 3 bases outside the gene matches. From germline, CDR1 is SGHRS and CDR2 YFSETQ. The length of the CDR3 is 16 residues. This CDR3 reads CASSLETSGVTGELFF. The CDR3 DNA is TGCGCCAGCAGCTTGGAGACTAGCGGGGTGACCGGGGAGCTGTTTTTT. The full variable domain, in which reference TRBV5-1 and TRBJ2-2 provide the parts outside the CDR3, is KAGVTQTPRYLIKTRGQQVTLSCSPISGHRSVSWYQQTPGQGLQFLFEYFSETQRNKGNFPGRFSGRQFSNSRSEMNVSTLELGDSALYLCASSLETSGVTGELFFGEGSRLTVL.